A single sample gave rise to the 29 T cell receptor beta chains below, sequenced in a study of technical replicates of blood from a handful of donors. Repertoires were generated with immunoSEQ multiplex PCR, while TCRdb's copy carries only in-frame clones and drops some. This table holds about 15,000 clones, over 80% found once. Sequencing was performed on PBMCs. The receptors originated from a human donor in good health.

This chain links TRBV7-2 with TRBJ2-1; 10 nucleotides agree with TRBD1. V shed 8 bases and J 6 bases; nucleotides not matched to a gene: 7. The CDR3 consists of 14 residues. The germline CDR1 and CDR2 sequences are SGHTA and FQGNSA. CDR3 sequence (DNA): TGTGCCAGCGGCCGGACAGGGGGAGTCAATGAGCAGTTCTTC. It encodes CASGRTGGVNEQFF.

This clone ranks as medium-sized. The chain links TRBV2 to TRBJ1-1, with D possibly TRBD1 on 5 matching bases. Trimming took 5 bases from V and 11 from J, leaving 15 bases between them. From germline, CDR1 is SNHLY and CDR2 FYNNEI. There are 12 residues in the CDR3. The CDR3 here is CASSQQAFEAFF. CDR3 coding DNA: TGTGCCAGCAGTCAACAGGCGTTTGAGGCTTTCTTT.

The chain employs TRBV19 and TRBJ1-1; 7 bases fit TRBD1. The length of the CDR3 is 13 residues. The J segment lost 2 bases and the V segment lost 6 bases, leaving 3 bases of the junction unmatched. The germline gives CDR1 LNHDA, CDR2 SQIVND (reference sequence). The CDR3 DNA reads TGTGCCAGTAGGGGACAGAGCAACACTGAAGCTTTCTTT. It translates to CASRGQSNTEAFF.

The rearrangement joins TRBV27 to TRBJ2-7; a weak D match, TRBD2 (6 bases). Trimming took off 6 bases at V and 4 bases at J, with 16 bases between the two ends. CDR3 size: 14 residues. Germline lookup yields CDR1 MNHEY and CDR2 SMNVEV (reference sequence). CDR3 nucleotides: TGTGCCAGCAGCCTCGGGGGAGCGGGTTACGAGCAGTACTTC. It encodes CASSLGGAGYEQYF.

This chain links TRBV5-1 with TRBJ1-5; D not resolved. V lost 3 bases, J lost 2 bases, and 9 bases lay in between. This CDR3 comprises 14 residues. Germline V gene sequence: CDR1 SGHRS, CDR2 YFSETQ. CDR3 nucleotides: TGCGCCAGCAGCTCGGGGTTAGGCAATCAGCCCCAGCATTTT. Translated: CASSSGLGNQPQHF.

The chain is built from TRBV18 and TRBJ1-2; D is possibly TRBD1 (6 bases). Looked up from germline, CDR1 is KGHSH and CDR2 is LQKENI. Trimming removed 3 bases at V and 5 bases at J, with 7 bases between. The CDR3 totals 12 residues. CDR3 DNA sequence: TGTGCCAGCTCACCGGACAGTTATGGCTACACCTTC. This sequence encodes CASSPDSYGYTF.

This chain uses TRBV27 with TRBJ2-7; 9 bases are shared with TRBD2. V lost 5 bases, J lost 0 bases, and 8 bases stayed unmatched. The CDR3 loop spans 16 amino acids. CDR1 MNHEY and CDR2 SMNVEV come from the germline V gene (reference sequence). The CDR3 DNA follows: TGTGCCAGCAGTCTAAGGGCTAGCGGGACCTCCTACGAGCAGTACTTC. As protein: CASSLRASGTSYEQYF.

J is TRBJ1-2 and V is TRBV10-3; 7 nucleotides agree with TRBD1. The J segment lost 1 base and the V segment lost 0 bases, leaving 2 bases of the junction unmatched. The V gene's germline CDR1 is ENHRY and CDR2 SYGVKD. The CDR3 spans 15 residues. CDR3 residues: CAISESPGGNYGYTF. The CDR3 DNA sequence: TGTGCCATCAGTGAGTCCCCAGGGGGTAACTATGGCTACACCTTC.

This sequence joins TRBV6-1 and TRBJ1-2; unclear D gene. The CDR3 is made up of 14 amino acids. V gave up 6 bases and J gave up 2 bases, with 13 bases separating them. Germline CDR1 and CDR2: MNHNS and SASEGT. The CDR3 reads CASSLDGGNYGYTF. The CDR3 coding sequence is TGTGCCAGCAGCTTGGACGGAGGAAACTATGGCTACACCTTC.

The chain has TRBV6-6 and TRBJ2-7; a weak D match, TRBD1 (6 bases). V shed 9 bases and J shed 2 bases, with 17 bases lying between them. This CDR3 comprises 14 residues. Germline loops: CDR1 MNHNY, CDR2 SVGAGI (reference sequence). CDR3 in amino acids: CASAQGGRTYEQYF. The CDR3 DNA follows: TGTGCCAGTGCACAAGGGGGACGAACCTACGAGCAGTACTTC.

The genes are TRBV4-2 and TRBJ2-1, with 11 bases that match TRBD2. CDR1 is LGHNA, CDR2 YNFKEQ, per germline. The CDR3 is 16 amino acids. After removal of 1 base from V and 10 bases from J, the junction contained 9 bases not matched to a gene. The CDR3 sequence: CASSQASGRSQEEQFF. Written as DNA, the CDR3 is TGTGCCAGCAGCCAAGCTAGCGGGAGGTCCCAAGAGGAGCAGTTCTTC.

The V and J genes are TRBV28 and TRBJ2-1, with D tentatively TRBD2 (5 bases). The CDR3 runs 12 residues. The V end was cut by 5 bases, the J end by 6 bases, with 8 bases between. From germline, CDR1 is MDHEN and CDR2 SYDVKM. For the CDR3, the DNA is TGTGCCAGCAGTGAGGAGGCCAATGAGCAGTTCTTC. It yields the protein CASSEEANEQFF.

The chain couples TRBV6-1 to TRBJ2-5; tentatively, D is TRBD2 (5 bases). CDR3 length: 15 amino acids. V was shortened by 6 bases and J by 7 bases, with 21 bases between the two germline ends. CDR1 is MNHNS, CDR2 SASEGT, per germline. CDR3 nucleotides: TGTGCCAGCAGCCCTTTCGGACCGGAGGAGGTGACCCAGTACTTC. Residues: CASSPFGPEEVTQYF.

This clone was found once. The chain has TRBV6-6 and TRBJ1-4; D is unclear. The CDR3 extends over 14 amino acids. Germline V gene data show CDR1 as MNHNY and CDR2 as SVGAGI (reference sequence). Trimming pared 5 bases from V and 5 bases from J, leaving 12 bases between. CDR3 amino acids: CASSDRTGNEKLFF. The CDR3 DNA follows: TGTGCCAGCAGTGATCGGACTGGAAATGAAAAACTGTTTTTT.

This chain connects TRBV6-1 to TRBJ2-7; D is unresolved. Germline assignment: CDR1 MNHNS and CDR2 SASEGT. The germline V and J ends were trimmed by 0 bases and 0 bases, with 18 bases remaining between them. The CDR3 contains 18 residues. CDR3 residues: CASSEASSKYHLSYEQYF. CDR3 nucleotide sequence: TGTGCCAGCAGTGAAGCTTCGAGCAAATACCATCTCTCCTACGAGCAGTACTTC.

The chain carries TRBV28 and TRBJ2-1, with TRBD2 identical over 8 bases. V lost 8 bases to trimming and J lost 6 bases; unmatched junction nucleotides: 15. This CDR3 is built from 16 residues. CDR1 and CDR2 from the germline V gene are MDHEN and SYDVKM. In nucleotides, the CDR3 is TGTGCCAGCCTACTCACGGCGGGAGGATGGGGCAATGAGCAGTTCTTC. Its translation: CASLLTAGGWGNEQFF.

The chain carries TRBV19 and TRBJ2-2; 7 bases agree with TRBD1. V lost 3 bases and J lost 1; bases outside the gene matches: 17. Germline loops: CDR1 LNHDA, CDR2 SQIVND (reference sequence). The CDR3 spans 20 residues. The CDR3 spells CASSIEFRVRAGGNTGELFF. For the CDR3, the DNA is TGTGCCAGTAGTATCGAATTTAGAGTGCGGGCAGGGGGGAACACCGGGGAGCTGTTTTTT.

The chain uses TRBV6-1 and TRBJ2-7, with TRBD2 matching 9 bases. The CDR3 loop spans 15 amino acids. Germline values: CDR1 MNHNS, CDR2 SASEGT. V trimming: 6 bases; J trimming: 3 bases; junction bases outside the gene matches: 9. This chain's CDR3 is CASSSLGAGGYEQYF. The CDR3 region has the DNA TGTGCCAGCAGCTCTCTTGGAGCGGGGGGCTACGAGCAGTACTTC.

V is TRBV5-4 and J is TRBJ1-5; no definite D call. Germline loops: CDR1 SGHNT, CDR2 YYREEE (reference sequence). The CDR3 runs to 16 residues. The V end was cut by 4 bases, the J end by 3 bases, with 17 bases between. CDR3 coding DNA: TGTGCCAGCAGCAAGGAACCCCGGGATATCAATCAGCCCCAGCATTTT. Its translation: CASSKEPRDINQPQHF.

This clone was detected only a few times. This chain links TRBV5-1 with TRBJ1-4; 10 bases are shared with TRBD1. Unmatched junction bases numbered 3, after V lost 4 bases and J lost 6 bases. The CDR3 has 14 amino acids. CDR1 is SGHRS, CDR2 YFSETQ, per germline. CDR3 loop: CASSKTGGDEKLFF. The CDR3 DNA is TGCGCCAGCAGCAAGACAGGGGGCGATGAAAAACTGTTTTTT.

This chain joins TRBV4-2 and TRBJ2-2; the match to TRBD2 covers 13 bases. The CDR3 runs to 16 residues. The germline V gene has CDR1 LGHNA and CDR2 YNFKEQ. J was trimmed by 4 bases and V by 5 bases; bases with no gene match: 4. In DNA, the CDR3 is TGTGCCAGCAGCAGACTAGCGGGAGGAACCACCGGGGAGCTGTTTTTT. Its translation is CASSRLAGGTTGELFF.

The rearrangement joins TRBV5-8 to TRBJ1-1; 10 bases fit TRBD1. V shed 1 base, J shed 6 bases, and the junction held 6 bases outside the gene matches. The CDR3 loop spans 15 amino acids. Germline V gene data show CDR1 as SGHTS and CDR2 as YDEGEE. The CDR3 DNA sequence: TGTGCCAGCAGCTTGCTGGGACAGGGGAGACCTGAAGCTTTCTTT. Residues: CASSLLGQGRPEAFF.

The chain is built from TRBV6-5 and TRBJ2-7; D perhaps matches TRBD1 (5 bases). Germline V gene data show CDR1 as MNHEY and CDR2 as SVGAGI. V lost 2 bases to trimming and J lost 4 bases, with 15 bases between them. CDR3 length: 15 residues. For the CDR3, the DNA is TGTGCCAGCAGTTACCAAGCTTCAGGGCAGTACGAGCAGTACTTC. This translates into CASSYQASGQYEQYF.

This sequence joins TRBV19 and TRBJ2-1; TRBD1 matches at 9 bases. The CDR3 sequence is 14 residues long. Germline lookup yields CDR1 LNHDA and CDR2 SQIVND (reference sequence). V shed 10 bases, J shed 5 bases, and the junction held 9 bases outside the gene matches. CDR3 in DNA: TGTGCCATCAAGGGGACAGGGAGCCACAATGAGCAGTTCTTC. Translating it yields CAIKGTGSHNEQFF.

This chain connects TRBV6-5 to TRBJ1-1, with 7 nucleotides matching TRBD1. Germline assignment: CDR1 MNHEY and CDR2 SVGAGI. The V segment lost 0 bases and the J segment 6 bases; nucleotides outside the gene matches: 7. The CDR3 has 15 residues. The CDR3 spells CASSYSQGFRAEAFF. The CDR3, as DNA: TGTGCCAGCAGTTACTCACAGGGGTTTAGGGCTGAAGCTTTCTTT.

The table lists this clone with a count of one. The chain employs TRBV27 and TRBJ1-1; D is uncertain. The CDR3 sequence is 13 residues long. V lost 7 bases and J lost 3, with 12 bases in between. Germline assignment: CDR1 MNHEY and CDR2 SMNVEV (reference sequence). The CDR3 loop is CASKLNRDTEAFF. CDR3 in DNA: TGTGCCAGCAAATTGAACCGGGACACTGAAGCTTTCTTT.

This clone has just one count. V usage is TRBV4-2 and J usage is TRBJ2-1, with 9 bases lining up with TRBD2. The junction had 9 bases not matched to a gene; V was cut back by 4 bases and J by 5 bases. Germline CDR1 is LGHNA and CDR2 is YNFKEQ. The CDR3 spans 16 residues. For the CDR3, the DNA is TGTGCCAGCAGCCGGCGAGCGGGAGGCGAGGACAATGAGCAGTTCTTC. Translating gives CASSRRAGGEDNEQFF.

The rearrangement links TRBV10-2 to TRBJ2-1, with 7 bases fitting TRBD2. The CDR3 runs 16 residues. Germline V gene data show CDR1 as WSHSY and CDR2 as SAAADI. V lost 8 bases, J lost 7 bases, and 17 bases stayed unmatched. DNA for the CDR3: TGCGCCAGCCCACCTGAGTTGGCGGGAGAGTGGAATGAGCAGTTCTTC. As protein: CASPPELAGEWNEQFF.

The chain recombines TRBV6-5 with TRBJ2-3; the D is unclear. The V and J ends lost 0 bases and 0 bases respectively, with 7 bases between them. From germline, CDR1 is MNHEY and CDR2 SVGAGI. CDR3 length equals 15 residues. Here the CDR3 DNA reads TGTGCCAGCAGTTACTCCGGCGGTAGCACAGATACGCAGTATTTT. Protein sequence: CASSYSGGSTDTQYF.